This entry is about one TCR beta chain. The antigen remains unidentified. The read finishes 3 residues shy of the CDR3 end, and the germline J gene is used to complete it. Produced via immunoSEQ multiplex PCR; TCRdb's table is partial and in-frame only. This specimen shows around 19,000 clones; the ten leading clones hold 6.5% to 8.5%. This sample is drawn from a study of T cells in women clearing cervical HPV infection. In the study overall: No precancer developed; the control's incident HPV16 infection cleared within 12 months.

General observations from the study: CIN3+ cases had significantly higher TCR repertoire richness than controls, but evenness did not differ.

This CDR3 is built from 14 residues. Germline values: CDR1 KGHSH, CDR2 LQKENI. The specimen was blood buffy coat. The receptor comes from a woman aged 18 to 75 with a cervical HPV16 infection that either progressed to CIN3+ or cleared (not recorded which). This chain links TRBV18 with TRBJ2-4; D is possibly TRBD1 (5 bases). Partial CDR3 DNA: TGTGCCAGCTCACCACCAGGGGAAGGCCTGGGT. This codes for CASSPPGEGLG. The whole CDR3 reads CASSPPGEGLGQYF.